One and the same sample provided the 13 T cell receptor beta chains below, sequenced in a study of T cells in Graves' hyperthyroidism and ophthalmopathy. The source material, RNA transcripts, was used to amplify TCR beta CDR3 regions. The HTBI primer set served for first-round RT-PCR of the TCR CDR3. Each CDR3 protein gets one entry after TCRdb re-called the multiplex PCR reads with MiXCR. The table lists approximately 360,000 distinct CDR3 sequences, around a quarter of them singletons, with less than 75% in the top ten. Sample: blood. Every receptor here comes from a man aged 50 to 59 with Graves' hyperthyroidism.

This clonotype has at least ten counts. The chain carries TRBV12-5 and TRBJ2-1; tentatively, D is TRBD2 (5 bases). V lost 2 bases and J 10 bases, leaving 15 bases between the germline ends. The V gene's germline CDR1 is LGHNT and CDR2 FRNRAP. This CDR3 contains 14 residues. DNA for the CDR3: TGTGCTAGTGGTTTGTTGTCCCGCGGGTGGGAGCAGTTCTTC. Protein sequence: CASGLLSRGWEQFF.

This clonotype was observed a handful of times. The gene calls are TRBV18 and TRBJ1-1; D is perhaps TRBD1 (5 bases). CDR3 length: 14 amino acids. From germline, CDR1 is KGHSH and CDR2 LQKENI. Trimming stripped 6 bases from V and 1 base from J, with 12 bases between. Written as DNA, the CDR3 is TGTGCCAGCTCGGAGAGGGGCCGGAACACTGAAGCTTTCTTT. Protein sequence: CASSERGRNTEAFF.

The chain combines TRBV7-9 with TRBJ2-3, with 10 bases aligning to TRBD2. The junction had 6 bases not matched to a gene; V was cut back by 5 bases and J by 4 bases. The germline V gene encodes CDR1 SEHNR and CDR2 FQNEAQ (reference sequence). The CDR3 totals 15 residues. Here the CDR3 DNA reads TGTGCCAGCAGCAGAACTAGCGGGGTGGCAGATACGCAGTATTTT. It encodes CASSRTSGVADTQYF.

This clonotype was counted between two and nine times. CDR3 DNA: TGTGCCAGTAACCGGGACCATTACGCTGGGGCCAACGTCCTGACTTTC. It specifies CASNRDHYAGANVLTF. The chain joins TRBV28 to TRBJ2-6; D possibly matches TRBD1 or TRBD2 (5 bases each). Germline loops: CDR1 MDHEN, CDR2 SYDVKM. This CDR3 spans 16 amino acids. V was trimmed by 9 bases and J by 2 bases, leaving 17 bases between them.

This sequence joins TRBV15 and TRBJ1-5, with a weak D call TRBD1 (6 bases). CDR1 and CDR2 (germline): LNHNV, YYDKDF (reference sequence). Between the trimmed V and J ends, which lost 0 bases and 7 bases, there was a span of 10 bases. The CDR3 contains 14 residues. CDR3 sequence: CATSREGGGQPQHF. The CDR3 region has the DNA TGTGCCACCAGCAGAGAAGGGGGAGGCCAGCCCCAGCATTTT.

This chain uses TRBV4-1 with TRBJ2-1; D ambiguous. Deletions cut 0 bases from V and 0 bases from J, with 12 bases between. The length of the CDR3 is 17 residues. Germline CDR1 is MGHRA and CDR2 is YSYEKL. The CDR3 bases are TGCGCCAGCAGCCAAGACGCAAGGCCCATCTCCTACAATGAGCAGTTCTTC. Amino acid sequence: CASSQDARPISYNEQFF.

Ten or more counts support this clonotype. The genes are TRBV11-2 and TRBJ2-7; 11 nucleotides line up with TRBD2. Germline loops: CDR1 SGHAT, CDR2 FQNNGV. This CDR3 has 16 residues. V lost 4 bases to trimming and J lost 1 base; unmatched junction nucleotides: 6. CDR3 nucleotides: TGTGCCAGCAGCTCAGAAGGGACTAGCGGATCCTACGAGCAGTACTTC. As protein: CASSSEGTSGSYEQYF.

This clonotype was observed a few times. This chain uses TRBV6-2 or TRBV6-3 with TRBJ1-1; 7 positions agree with TRBD1. V lost 2 bases and J lost 3; bases outside the gene matches: 3. The CDR3 is 14 amino acids. Germline V gene sequence: CDR1 MNHEY, CDR2 SVGEGT. This CDR3 reads CASSYRQGHTEAFF. The CDR3 DNA reads TGTGCCAGCAGTTACAGACAGGGTCACACTGAAGCTTTCTTT.

The gene calls are TRBV30 and TRBJ1-1; 10 nucleotides align to TRBD1. The CDR3 covers 12 residues. Germline CDR1 is GTSNPN and CDR2 is SVGIG (reference sequence). V gave up 5 bases and J gave up 7 bases; unmatched junction bases: 4. The DNA of the CDR3 is TGTGCCTGGGACCGGGACAGGGGTGAAGCTTTCTTT. This codes for CAWDRDRGEAFF.

This clonotype was counted between two and nine times. J is TRBJ1-5 and V is TRBV12-3 or TRBV12-4; a weak D match, TRBD1 (5 bases). The CDR3 totals 13 residues. Trimming removed 8 bases from V and 6 bases from J, with 14 bases in between. In DNA, the CDR3 is TGTGCCAGCGGTACAGGTGGAGGTCAGCCCCAGCATTTT. Its translation is CASGTGGGQPQHF.

Concerning this clonotype: A read error may be the cause here, since a much bigger clone is one base away. This chain joins TRBV12-3 or TRBV12-4 and TRBJ2-1; D is undetermined. The CDR3 is made up of 12 amino acids. CDR3 loop: CAGSYPDNEQFF. The CDR3 coding sequence is TGTGCCGGCAGTTACCCCGACAATGAGCAGTTCTTC.

This clonotype has ten or more counts. This chain connects TRBV20-1 to TRBJ2-3, with TRBD2 identical over 9 bases. The CDR3 consists of 15 residues. Germline CDR1 DFQATT, CDR2 SNEGSKA (reference sequence). Trimming took 3 bases from V and 7 from J; bases not matched to a gene: 11. CDR3 sequence: CSASLAGGRIYTQYF. The CDR3 DNA sequence: TGCAGTGCTAGTCTGGCGGGAGGGCGCATTTATACGCAGTATTTT.

This clonotype was observed a handful of times. The rearrangement uses TRBV12-3 or TRBV12-4 and TRBJ2-5, with a weak D call TRBD1 (6 bases). The CDR3 is 14 residues long. The V end lost 2 bases, the J end lost 2 bases, and 9 bases lay between the germline ends. CDR3 coding DNA: TGTGCCAGCAGTTTAAACAGGGTTCAAGAGACCCAGTACTTC. It translates to CASSLNRVQETQYF.